This TCR beta chain was sequenced in a study of cytomegalovirus exposure and HLA in healthy donors. Study-wide results and caveats: The majority of CMV-associated TCR beta chains were reported as apparently HLA-restricted in a later analysis. Trimming of TCR beta V- and J-genes showed a link, identified in a later analysis, to a missense DCLRE1C variant. Later, an analysis showed that TCR beta chains associated with HLA were more clonally expanded than others that were equally common.

CDR1 and CDR2 (germline): KGHSH, LQKENI. Trimming shortened V by 3 bases and J by 5 bases, and 8 bases separated the two germline ends. The CDR3 extends over 12 amino acids. As to this clone: Its specificity is not known.

The primer mix had 60 Vbeta and 13 Jbeta primers. Study processing details: The count from a later analysis was 70 million to 85 million unique TCR beta chains, some 9.9 million of them shared. Sequenced by immunoSEQ multiplex PCR; TCRdb stores in-frame clones only, minus some. V, J and clone size were drawn from that table, and D and trimming were deduced from the DNA. The data hold some 190,000 clones, with more than 75% observed a single time. This receptor was identified in a man aged 25-40 years in good health and CMV-seronegative. The source material was PBMCs. The chain is built from TRBV18 and TRBJ2-7; D may be TRBD2 (6 bases). The CDR3 bases are TGTGCCAGCTCACCGGGACTCAACGAGCAGTACTTC. This gives the protein CASSPGLNEQYF.